Each of the 31 T cell receptor beta chains below was sequenced from the same sample in a study of T cell responses to AZD1222 COVID-19 vaccine. Sequencing was performed with immunoSEQ multiplex PCR; in TCRdb, only in-frame clones are kept and a portion is missing. The profile shows around 81,000 clones, nearly 85% of them singletons. The sample here was peripheral blood, taken on day 0 of AZD1222 vaccination. Receptor source: an adult in good health.

The CDR3 sequence is CASTEGQGTGYGYTF. In DNA form, the CDR3 reads TGTGCCAGCACCGAAGGACAGGGGACGGGCTATGGCTACACCTTC. The rearrangement uses TRBV7-9 and TRBJ1-2; 9 bases fit TRBD1. The V and J ends lost 7 bases and 4 bases, in that order; junction bases with no gene match: 10. In germline, CDR1 is SEHNR, CDR2 FQNEAQ (reference sequence). CDR3 length equals 15 residues.

The rearrangement uses TRBV14 and TRBJ1-2; 10 bases are shared with TRBD1. The V segment lost 0 bases and the J segment 8 bases; nucleotides outside the gene matches: 6. The CDR3 is 15 residues long. Germline V gives CDR1 SGHDN, CDR2 FVKESK. The CDR3, as DNA: TGTGCCAGCAGCCAAGATCACGGGACAGGGGTCGGCTACACCTTC. Translating gives CASSQDHGTGVGYTF.

This rearrangement joins TRBV14 to TRBJ2-7, with D uncertain. The CDR3 consists of 14 residues. Germline V gives CDR1 SGHDN, CDR2 FVKESK. Trimming stripped 1 base from V and 4 bases from J, with 11 bases between. The CDR3 DNA is TGTGCCAGCAGCCAAGGGGTAGGGTGGTACGAGCAGTACTTC. As protein: CASSQGVGWYEQYF.

This clone appeared once. This chain uses TRBV7-8 with TRBJ2-5; 13 nucleotides line up with TRBD2. Losses at the gene ends were 1 base for V and 6 bases for J; bases not matched to a gene: 5. The CDR3 extends over 16 amino acids. Germline values: CDR1 SGHVS, CDR2 FQNEAQ. The CDR3 DNA follows: TGTGCCAGCAGCTTAGAAACTAGCGGGGGGGCTCAGACCCAGTACTTC. Amino acids: CASSLETSGGAQTQYF.

V is TRBV7-2 and J is TRBJ1-3; D ambiguous. V lost 2 bases, J lost 0 bases, and 11 bases lay in between. CDR1 and CDR2 from the germline V gene are SGHTA and FQGNSA. This CDR3 is 16 amino acids long. The CDR3 here is CASSLYQASSGNTIYF. In DNA form, the CDR3 reads TGTGCCAGCAGCTTATACCAGGCCAGCTCTGGAAACACCATATATTTT. The entire variable domain, with the rest obtained from reference TRBV7-2 and TRBJ1-3, is as follows: GAGVSQSPSNKVTEKGKDVELRCDPISGHTALYWYRQSLGQGLEFLIYFQGNSAPDKSGLPSDRFSAERTGGSVSTLTIQRTQQEDSAVYLCASSLYQASSGNTIYFGEGSWLTVV.

This clone was detected once. The V gene is TRBV11-2, the J gene TRBJ2-1; D call uncertain. This CDR3 is built from 13 residues. V was shortened by 0 bases and J by 3 bases, with 3 bases between the two germline ends. Germline CDR1 is SGHAT and CDR2 is FQNNGV. CDR3 DNA: TGTGCCAGCAGCTTAGAACGCTACAATGAGCAGTTCTTC. This sequence encodes CASSLERYNEQFF.

V gene TRBV9 combines with J gene TRBJ2-1, with 10 positions matching TRBD2. After removal of 1 base from V and 9 bases from J, the junction contained 10 bases not matched to a gene. Germline V CDR1 and CDR2: SGDLS, YYNGEE. CDR3 length equals 16 residues. The CDR3 reads CASSVFVSSGSGEQFF. In DNA form, the CDR3 reads TGTGCCAGCAGCGTATTTGTGTCTAGCGGGAGTGGTGAGCAGTTCTTC. The full variable domain, in which reference TRBV9 and TRBJ2-1 provide the parts outside the CDR3, is DSGVTQTPKHLITATGQRVTLRCSPRSGDLSVYWYQQSLDQGLQFLIQYYNGEERAKGNILERFSAQQFPDLHSELNLSSLELGDSALYFCASSVFVSSGSGEQFFGPGTRLTVL.

The chain carries TRBV1 and TRBJ2-5; no check of the table's D call, TRBD2, against the DNA was made. TRBV1 is given as a pseudogene. The CDR3 runs to 16 residues. CDR3 region: CTSSQSGGPVQETQYF. The CDR3 DNA reads as TGCACCAGCAGCCAAAGCGGGGGGCCCGTTCAAGAGACCCAGTACTTC.

The chain employs TRBV6-5 and TRBJ1-2; D is unclear. V was clipped by 5 bases and J by 4 bases, with 17 bases between them. There are 15 residues in the CDR3. Germline V CDR1 and CDR2: MNHEY, SVGAGI. CDR3 sequence: CASSTPPPGLYGYTF. CDR3 nucleotides: TGTGCCAGCAGTACCCCCCCGCCAGGACTCTATGGCTACACCTTC.

This clone occurred once. J is TRBJ1-4 and V is TRBV30, with D uncertain. CDR3 size: 13 residues. Germline values: CDR1 GTSNPN, CDR2 SVGIG (reference sequence). The V and J ends lost 0 bases and 8 bases respectively, with 10 bases between them. CDR3: CAWSVRGREKLFF. CDR3 DNA: TGTGCCTGGAGTGTCCGGGGTCGGGAAAAACTGTTTTTT.

J is TRBJ1-1 and V is TRBV2; unclear D gene. This CDR3 is 14 amino acids long. Trimming pared 1 base from V and 0 bases from J, leaving 6 bases between. The germline V gene encodes CDR1 SNHLY and CDR2 FYNNEI. The CDR3 reads CASSEGALNTEAFF. The CDR3 nucleotides read TGTGCCAGCAGTGAAGGGGCTTTGAACACTGAAGCTTTCTTT.

V gene TRBV9 combines with J gene TRBJ2-2; 7 nucleotides match TRBD2. The trim removed 1 base at V and 1 base at J, leaving 4 bases unmatched. The CDR3 consists of 16 residues. From germline, CDR1 is SGDLS and CDR2 YYNGEE. Here the CDR3 reads CASSVKERGNTGELFF. As DNA, the CDR3 is TGTGCCAGCAGCGTAAAAGAGCGGGGGAACACCGGGGAGCTGTTTTTT.

CDR3 sequence (DNA): TGTGCCAGCAGCAAAGATCCCAAGGCAGGGAGCTCTGGGGCCAACGTCCTGACTTTC. Translated, it gives CASSKDPKAGSSGANVLTF. The chain has TRBV21-1 and TRBJ2-6. TRBV21-1 is shown as a pseudogene. This CDR3 has 19 residues.

This clone showed up just a few times. The chain is built from TRBV6-5 and TRBJ2-1; 10 nucleotides agree with TRBD2. The CDR3 totals 15 residues. Germline CDR1 reads MNHEY; CDR2 reads SVGAGI. Trimming cost V 4 bases and J 9 bases; bases outside gene matches: 9. CDR3 residues: CASSSSGGGTSEQFF. The CDR3 bases are TGTGCCAGCAGTTCTAGCGGGGGAGGGACAAGTGAGCAGTTCTTC.

The genes are TRBV19 and TRBJ2-2; TRBD2 agrees at 14 bases. CDR3 size: 20 residues. Germline loops: CDR1 LNHDA, CDR2 SQIVND (reference sequence). Trimming at V came to 6 bases and at J to 4 bases, leaving 16 bases not matched to a gene. The CDR3 DNA reads TGTGCCAGTAGCCTTGGGTGGGGGACTAGCGGGAGATCGGGCACCGGGGAGCTGTTTTTT. This codes for CASSLGWGTSGRSGTGELFF.

This clone has just a few counts. The rearrangement links TRBV3-1 (or the pseudogene TRBV3-2) to TRBJ2-3; 8 nucleotides align to TRBD2. This CDR3 spans 17 amino acids. Germline V gene data show CDR1 as LGHDT and CDR2 as YNNKEL (reference sequence). V was pared by 2 bases and J by 0 bases, with 7 bases of the junction left unmatched. The CDR3 bases are TGTGCCAGCAGCCAATCCCCAGGCGGGGGGAGCACAGATACGCAGTATTTT. It yields the protein CASSQSPGGGSTDTQYF.

The chain uses TRBV19 and TRBJ1-1; D remains unclear. This CDR3 region has 13 residues. V was cut by 3 bases and J by 1 base, with 6 bases left in between. Germline V gene lookup returns CDR1 LNHDA and CDR2 SQIVND (reference sequence). CDR3 sequence reads: CASSIGQNTEAFF. Written as DNA, the CDR3 is TGTGCCAGTAGTATTGGGCAGAACACTGAAGCTTTCTTT.

This clone was picked up a small number of times. The rearrangement links TRBV27 to TRBJ1-5; TRBD1 matches 9 bases. Germline CDR1 MNHEY, CDR2 SMNVEV (reference sequence). V lost 6 bases and J lost 3; bases outside the gene matches: 3. CDR3 size: 14 residues. Here the CDR3 reads CASREQGANQPQHF. The CDR3 nucleotides are TGTGCCAGCAGGGAACAGGGGGCCAATCAGCCCCAGCATTTT.

The CDR3 here is CASSLGTGGGYTF. In DNA, the CDR3 is TGTGCCAGCAGCTTGGGCACAGGGGGTGGCTACACCTTC. The rearrangement joins TRBV5-4 to TRBJ1-2, with 8 bases that match TRBD1. The CDR3 extends over 13 amino acids. The germline CDR1 and CDR2 sequences are SGHNT and YYREEE (reference sequence). Trimming at V came to 0 bases and at J to 7 bases, leaving 2 bases not matched to a gene.

The table lists this clone with a few counts. V usage is TRBV7-2 and J usage is TRBJ2-7, with D perhaps TRBD1 or TRBD2 (5 bases each). The CDR3 runs to 15 residues. Looked up from germline, CDR1 is SGHTA and CDR2 is FQGNSA. V lost 5 bases and J 2 bases, leaving 16 bases between the germline ends. CDR3 sequence: CASSPSRDATYEQYF. The CDR3 nucleotides are TGTGCCAGCAGCCCAAGCCGGGACGCCACCTACGAGCAGTACTTC.

The V call is TRBV19, the J call TRBJ1-3, with 8 bases aligning to TRBD1. CDR1 and CDR2 (germline): LNHDA, SQIVND (reference sequence). Losses at the gene ends were 7 bases for V and 0 bases for J; bases not matched to a gene: 5. This CDR3 spans 15 amino acids. DNA of the CDR3: TGTGCCAGTATGGGACAGGACCCCTCTGGAAACACCATATATTTT. Its translation is CASMGQDPSGNTIYF.

The chain joins TRBV4-1 to TRBJ2-2; D unresolved. From germline, CDR1 is MGHRA and CDR2 YSYEKL. The CDR3 runs 15 residues. Trimming removed 0 bases at V and 7 bases at J, with 12 bases between. The CDR3 region is CASSQDRARNGELFF. The CDR3 DNA reads as TGCGCCAGCAGCCAAGATAGGGCCCGGAACGGGGAGCTGTTTTTT.

This clone was seen only once. The V gene is TRBV5-1, the J gene TRBJ1-1, with D unclear. V was trimmed by 3 bases and J by 6 bases, leaving 12 bases between them. This CDR3 has 13 amino acids. The V gene's germline CDR1 is SGHRS and CDR2 YFSETQ. The CDR3 nucleotides are TGCGCCAGCAGCTCCGGGCCTGGCTCTGAAGCTTTCTTT. Protein: CASSSGPGSEAFF. The whole variable domain, filled in from reference TRBV5-1 and TRBJ1-1, reads KAGVTQTPRYLIKTRGQQVTLSCSPISGHRSVSWYQQTPGQGLQFLFEYFSETQRNKGNFPGRFSGRQFSNSRSEMNVSTLELGDSALYLCASSSGPGSEAFFGQGTRLTVV.

The chain recombines TRBV9 with TRBJ1-3; D remains ambiguous. The CDR3 contains 15 residues. Trimming pared 0 bases from V and 0 bases from J, leaving 7 bases between. CDR1 and CDR2 from the germline V gene are SGDLS and YYNGEE. CDR3 sequence reads: CASSVVADSGNTIYF. In DNA, the CDR3 is TGTGCCAGCAGCGTAGTCGCAGACTCTGGAAACACCATATATTTT.

The chain couples TRBV21-1 to TRBJ2-7; whether TRBD2, the table's D call, matches the DNA was not checked. TRBV21-1 is noted as a pseudogene. The CDR3 totals 15 residues. As DNA, the CDR3 is TGTGCCAGCAGCAAACCTAGCGGGAGCTCCTACGAGCAGTACTTC. Protein product: CASSKPSGSSYEQYF.

In its sample, this clone was seen a few times. The chain links TRBV19 to TRBJ1-2, with D uncertain. This CDR3 is 13 amino acids long. V lost 4 bases and J 4 bases, leaving 10 bases between the germline ends. Germline assignment: CDR1 LNHDA and CDR2 SQIVND (reference sequence). The CDR3 DNA sequence: TGTGCCAGTAGTACTCTCGACCCCTATGGCTACACCTTC. Translation gives CASSTLDPYGYTF.

The chain carries TRBV12-5 and TRBJ2-1; 12 nucleotides match TRBD1. After removal of 5 bases from V and 5 bases from J, the junction contained 7 bases not matched to a gene. This CDR3 comprises 16 residues. The V gene's germline CDR1 is LGHNT and CDR2 FRNRAP. The CDR3 nucleotides are TGTGCTAGTGGTAACATAGGGACAGGGGGCAACAATGAGCAGTTCTTC. It yields the protein CASGNIGTGGNNEQFF.

The CDR3, as DNA: TGTGCCAGCAGTCCTACGTGGTCCAGAAATTCACCCCTCCACTTT. This sequence encodes CASSPTWSRNSPLHF. This chain uses TRBV7-2 with TRBJ1-6, with no clear D. Germline V CDR1 and CDR2: SGHTA, FQGNSA. The germline V and J ends were trimmed by 6 bases and 7 bases, with 16 bases remaining between them. The CDR3 runs to 15 residues.

This clone was recorded a few times. The V gene is TRBV9, the J gene TRBJ1-3; D might be TRBD1 (6 bases). The CDR3 totals 14 residues. From germline, CDR1 is SGDLS and CDR2 YYNGEE. V was clipped by 3 bases and J by 0 bases, with 7 bases between them. CDR3 loop: CASSEQGSGNTIYF. The CDR3 nucleotides read TGTGCCAGCAGCGAACAGGGCTCTGGAAACACCATATATTTT.

V usage is TRBV19 and J usage is TRBJ1-5; D call uncertain. The ends were cut back, 7 bases at V and 5 bases at J, with 9 bases in the middle. Germline loops: CDR1 LNHDA, CDR2 SQIVND (reference sequence). This CDR3 region has 12 residues. This CDR3 reads CASNKEDQPQHF. In DNA form, the CDR3 reads TGTGCCAGTAATAAGGAGGATCAGCCCCAGCATTTT.

The rearrangement links TRBV10-2 to TRBJ1-1, with 7 bases aligning to TRBD1. CDR3 length: 15 residues. V lost 6 bases to trimming and J lost 1 base; unmatched junction nucleotides: 8. The germline gives CDR1 WSHSY, CDR2 SAAADI. This chain's CDR3 is CASRKTGSENTEAFF. The CDR3, as DNA: TGCGCCAGCAGAAAGACAGGGTCTGAGAACACTGAAGCTTTCTTT.